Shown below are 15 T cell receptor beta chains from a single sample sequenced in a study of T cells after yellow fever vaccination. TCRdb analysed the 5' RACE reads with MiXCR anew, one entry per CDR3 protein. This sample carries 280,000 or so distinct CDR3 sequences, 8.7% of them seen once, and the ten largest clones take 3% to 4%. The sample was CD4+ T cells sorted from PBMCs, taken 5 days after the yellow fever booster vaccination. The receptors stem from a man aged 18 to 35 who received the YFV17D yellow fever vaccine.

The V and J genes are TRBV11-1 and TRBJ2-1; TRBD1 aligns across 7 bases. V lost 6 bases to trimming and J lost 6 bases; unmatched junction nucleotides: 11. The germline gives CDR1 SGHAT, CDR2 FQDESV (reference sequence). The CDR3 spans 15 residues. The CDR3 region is CASRLKGAWGNEQFF. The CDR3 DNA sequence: TGTGCCAGCAGGTTAAAGGGGGCTTGGGGCAATGAGCAGTTCTTC.

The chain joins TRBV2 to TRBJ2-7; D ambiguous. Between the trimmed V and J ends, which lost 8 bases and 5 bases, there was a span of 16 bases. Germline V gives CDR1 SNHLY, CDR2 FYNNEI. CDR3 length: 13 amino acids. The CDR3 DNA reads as TGTGCCAGCCATATTCCCCTAGGGAACGAGCAGTACGTC. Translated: CASHIPLGNEQYV.

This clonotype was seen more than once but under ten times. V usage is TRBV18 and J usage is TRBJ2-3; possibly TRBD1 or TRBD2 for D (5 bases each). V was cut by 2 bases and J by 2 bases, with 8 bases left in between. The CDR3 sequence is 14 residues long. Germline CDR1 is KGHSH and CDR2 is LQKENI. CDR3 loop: CASSPMGDTDTQYF. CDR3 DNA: TGTGCCAGCTCACCAATGGGGGACACAGATACGCAGTATTTT.

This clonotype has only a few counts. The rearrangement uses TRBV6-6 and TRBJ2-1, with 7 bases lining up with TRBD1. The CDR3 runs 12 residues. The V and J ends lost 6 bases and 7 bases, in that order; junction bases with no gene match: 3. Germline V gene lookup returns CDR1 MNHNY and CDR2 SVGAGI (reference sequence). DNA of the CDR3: TGTGCCAGCAGGTCACAGGGGAATGAGCAGTTCTTC. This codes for CASRSQGNEQFF.

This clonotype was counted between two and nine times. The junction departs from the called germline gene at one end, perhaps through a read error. CDR3 nucleotide sequence: TGTGCCAGCAGTTTAGGCGGGACTAGTAGGGCGCTCTTC. Protein product: CASSLGGTSRALF. This chain uses TRBV12-3 or TRBV12-4 with TRBJ2-1, with 8 bases matching TRBD2. The CDR3 spans 13 residues.

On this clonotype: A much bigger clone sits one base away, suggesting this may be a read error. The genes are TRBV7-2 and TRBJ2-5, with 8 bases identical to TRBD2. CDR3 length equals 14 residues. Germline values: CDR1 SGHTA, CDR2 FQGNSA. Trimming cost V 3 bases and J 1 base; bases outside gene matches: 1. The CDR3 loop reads CASSFTSGQETQYF. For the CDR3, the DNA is TGTGCCAGCAGCTTCACTAGCGGCCAAGAGACCCAGTACTTC. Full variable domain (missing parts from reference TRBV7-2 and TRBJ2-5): GAGVSQSPSNKVTEKGKDVELRCDPISGHTALYWYRQSLGQGLEFLIYFQGNSAPDKSGLPSDRFSAERTGGSVSTLTIQRTQQEDSAVYLCASSFTSGQETQYFGPGTRLLVL.

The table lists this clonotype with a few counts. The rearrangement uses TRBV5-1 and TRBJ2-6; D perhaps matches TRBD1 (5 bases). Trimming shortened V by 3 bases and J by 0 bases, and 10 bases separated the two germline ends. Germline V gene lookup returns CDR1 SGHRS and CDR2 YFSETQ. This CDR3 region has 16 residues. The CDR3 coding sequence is TGCGCCAGCAGCTCCACAGGCTACTCTGGGGCCAACGTCCTGACTTTC. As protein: CASSSTGYSGANVLTF. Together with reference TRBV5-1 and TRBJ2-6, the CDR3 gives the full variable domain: KAGVTQTPRYLIKTRGQQVTLSCSPISGHRSVSWYQQTPGQGLQFLFEYFSETQRNKGNFPGRFSGRQFSNSRSEMNVSTLELGDSALYLCASSSTGYSGANVLTFGAGSRLTVL.

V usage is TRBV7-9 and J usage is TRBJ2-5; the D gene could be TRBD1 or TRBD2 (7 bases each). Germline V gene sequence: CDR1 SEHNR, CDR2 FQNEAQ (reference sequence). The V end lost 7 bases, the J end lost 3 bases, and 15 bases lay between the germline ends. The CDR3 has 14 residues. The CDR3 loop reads CASTRGGREETQYF. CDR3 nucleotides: TGTGCCAGCACCAGGGGGGGCAGAGAAGAGACCCAGTACTTC.

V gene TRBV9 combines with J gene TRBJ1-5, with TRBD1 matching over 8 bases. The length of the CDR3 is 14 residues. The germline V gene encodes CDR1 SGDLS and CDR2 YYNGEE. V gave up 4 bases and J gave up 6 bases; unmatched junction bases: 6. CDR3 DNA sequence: TGTGCCAGCAGCAAAGGACAGGGTGGTCAGCCCCAGCATTTT. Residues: CASSKGQGGQPQHF.

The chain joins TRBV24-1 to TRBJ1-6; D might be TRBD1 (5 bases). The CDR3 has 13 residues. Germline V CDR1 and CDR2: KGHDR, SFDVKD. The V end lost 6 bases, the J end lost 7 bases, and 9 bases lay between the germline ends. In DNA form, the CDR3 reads TGTGCCACCAGTCCAGGGTGGAATTCACCCCTCCACTTT. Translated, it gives CATSPGWNSPLHF.

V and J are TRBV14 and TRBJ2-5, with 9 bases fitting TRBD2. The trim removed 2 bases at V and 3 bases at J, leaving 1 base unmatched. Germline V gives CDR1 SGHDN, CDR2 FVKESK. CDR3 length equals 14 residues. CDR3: CASSQLAGKETQYF. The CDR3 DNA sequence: TGTGCCAGCAGCCAACTAGCGGGGAAAGAGACCCAGTACTTC.

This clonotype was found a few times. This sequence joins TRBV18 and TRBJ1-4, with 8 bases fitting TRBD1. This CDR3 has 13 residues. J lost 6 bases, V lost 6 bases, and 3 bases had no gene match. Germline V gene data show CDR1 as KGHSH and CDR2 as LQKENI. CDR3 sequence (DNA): TGTGCCAGCTCCCAGACAGGGGATGAAAAACTGTTTTTT. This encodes CASSQTGDEKLFF.

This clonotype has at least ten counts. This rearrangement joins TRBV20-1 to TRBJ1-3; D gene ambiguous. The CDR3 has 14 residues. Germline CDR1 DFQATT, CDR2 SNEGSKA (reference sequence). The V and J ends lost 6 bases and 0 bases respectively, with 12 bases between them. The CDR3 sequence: CSALNPDSGNTIYF. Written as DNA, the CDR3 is TGCAGTGCCCTTAATCCAGACTCTGGAAACACCATATATTTT.

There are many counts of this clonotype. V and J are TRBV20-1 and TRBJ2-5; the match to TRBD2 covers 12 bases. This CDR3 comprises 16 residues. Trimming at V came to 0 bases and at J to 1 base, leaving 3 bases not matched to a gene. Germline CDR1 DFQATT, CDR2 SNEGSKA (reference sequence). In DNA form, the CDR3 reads TGCAGTGCTAGAGAACTAGCGGGGGGAACCCAAGAGACCCAGTACTTC. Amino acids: CSARELAGGTQETQYF.

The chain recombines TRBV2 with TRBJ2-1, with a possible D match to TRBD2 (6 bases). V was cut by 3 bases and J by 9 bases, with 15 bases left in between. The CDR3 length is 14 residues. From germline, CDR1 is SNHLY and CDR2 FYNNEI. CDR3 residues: CASSDGTAGREQFF. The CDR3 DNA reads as TGTGCCAGCAGTGACGGGACGGCGGGGCGTGAGCAGTTCTTC.